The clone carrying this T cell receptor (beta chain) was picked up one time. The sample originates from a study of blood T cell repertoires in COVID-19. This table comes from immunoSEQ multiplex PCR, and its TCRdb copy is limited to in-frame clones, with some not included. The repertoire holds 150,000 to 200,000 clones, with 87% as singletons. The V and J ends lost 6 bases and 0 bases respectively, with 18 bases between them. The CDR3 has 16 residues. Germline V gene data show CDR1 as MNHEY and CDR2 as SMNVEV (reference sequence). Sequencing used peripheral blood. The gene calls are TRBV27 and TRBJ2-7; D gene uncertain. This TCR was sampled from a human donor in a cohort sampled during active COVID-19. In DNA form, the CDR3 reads TGTGCCAGCAGCTCCTTATCCGCAGCGCTCTCCTACGAGCAGTACTTC. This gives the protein CASSSLSAALSYEQYF.